A single sample gave rise to the 22 T cell receptor beta chains below, sequenced in a study of T cell responses to AZD1222 COVID-19 vaccine. TCRdb's copy holds only in-frame clones and misses some; the assay was immunoSEQ multiplex PCR. Here the sample spans 130,000 or so clones, 93% being singletons. The material sequenced was peripheral blood, taken on day 0 of AZD1222 vaccination. These receptors all come from an adult in good health.

The chain couples TRBV27 to TRBJ2-2; 8 nucleotides match TRBD2. The trim removed 2 bases at V and 5 bases at J, leaving 13 bases unmatched. This CDR3 has 18 residues. Germline V gene lookup returns CDR1 MNHEY and CDR2 SMNVEV (reference sequence). The CDR3 DNA reads as TGTGCCAGCAGTTTAGAATCCGGGAGGGCCTCGGGGACCGGGGAGCTGTTTTTT. Amino acid sequence: CASSLESGRASGTGELFF.

In this sample, this clone turned up once. The V and J genes are TRBV5-1 and TRBJ2-7, with a weak D call TRBD2 (6 bases). V lost 0 bases, J lost 6 bases, and 25 bases lay in between. Per the germline V gene, CDR1 is SGHRS and CDR2 is YFSETQ. CDR3 size: 18 residues. The CDR3 region has the DNA TGCGCCAGCAGCTTGGTGGGGTGGGGGAGCGGGTCGTCGGGCGAGCAGTACTTC. Translating gives CASSLVGWGSGSSGEQYF.

The chain couples TRBV30 to TRBJ2-5; tentatively, D is TRBD1 or TRBD2 (5 bases each). Trimming removed 2 bases from V and 5 bases from J, with 15 bases in between. From germline, CDR1 is GTSNPN and CDR2 SVGIG (reference sequence). The CDR3 covers 14 residues. The CDR3 DNA is TGTGCCTGGAGTAGGGACGTCTCTCGGGAGACCCAGTACTTC. Amino acid sequence: CAWSRDVSRETQYF.

This clone was seen a single time. The V call is TRBV5-4, the J call TRBJ2-7; 8 bases are a match to TRBD1. The CDR3 extends over 16 amino acids. Germline V gives CDR1 SGHNT, CDR2 YYREEE (reference sequence). J lost 0 bases, V lost 3 bases, and 8 bases had no gene match. The CDR3 protein is CASSSARDRSSYEQYF. In DNA, the CDR3 is TGTGCCAGCAGCTCCGCCCGGGACAGGAGCTCCTACGAGCAGTACTTC.

J is TRBJ2-7 and V is TRBV5-1; 7 bases agree with TRBD1. Trimming at V came to 0 bases and at J to 3 bases, leaving 15 bases not matched to a gene. CDR1 and CDR2 from the germline V gene are SGHRS and YFSETQ. This CDR3 has 18 residues. The CDR3 region is CASSLVGAGGFDVYEQYF. The CDR3 DNA reads TGCGCCAGCAGCTTGGTTGGGGCAGGGGGTTTCGATGTCTACGAGCAGTACTTC.

This chain links TRBV29-1 with TRBJ1-1, with a weak D call TRBD1 (5 bases). Trimming removed 0 bases at V and 8 bases at J, with 19 bases between. The CDR3 totals 15 residues. Germline-derived CDR1 and CDR2 are SQVTM and ANQGSEA. The CDR3: CSVEDRMGLRGEAFF. CDR3 sequence (DNA): TGCAGCGTTGAAGATAGGATGGGGCTGAGAGGGGAAGCTTTCTTT.

J is TRBJ1-4 and V is TRBV7-8; no clear D gene. Germline loops: CDR1 SGHVS, CDR2 FQNEAQ. Trimming removed 1 base at V and 3 bases at J, with 12 bases between. This CDR3 is built from 16 residues. CDR3 loop: CASSLVAQRPNEKLFF. In nucleotides, the CDR3 is TGTGCCAGCAGCTTAGTCGCCCAGCGCCCTAATGAAAAACTGTTTTTT.

CDR3 residues: CASRIGESYNEQFF. CDR3 nucleotide sequence: TGTGCCAGCCGAATCGGCGAATCCTACAATGAGCAGTTCTTC. The chain carries TRBV27 and TRBJ2-1; D gene uncertain. The CDR3 sequence is 14 residues long. Germline CDR1 MNHEY, CDR2 SMNVEV (reference sequence). The V end lost 8 bases, the J end lost 1 base, and 12 bases lay between the germline ends.

The rearrangement uses TRBV6-4 and TRBJ1-5; D possibly corresponds to TRBD1 (5 bases). V was pared by 8 bases and J by 2 bases, with 10 bases between. The CDR3 runs to 13 residues. CDR1 MRHNA and CDR2 SNTAGT come from the germline V gene. The CDR3 DNA reads TGTGCCAGCCCTGACAGCCGCAATCAGCCCCAGCATTTT. This encodes CASPDSRNQPQHF.

The chain uses TRBV7-2 and TRBJ2-1; the match to TRBD2 covers 7 bases. The J segment lost 2 bases and the V segment lost 5 bases, leaving 6 bases of the junction unmatched. CDR1 is SGHTA, CDR2 FQGNSA, per germline. The CDR3 consists of 15 residues. The CDR3 DNA reads TGTGCCAGCAGCCCTCTAGCGGATACCTACAATGAGCAGTTCTTC. Its protein product is CASSPLADTYNEQFF.

The rearrangement joins TRBV10-2 to TRBJ1-6; no clear D gene. Trimming removed 6 bases from V and 7 bases from J, with 10 bases in between. The CDR3 covers 13 residues. Looked up from germline, CDR1 is WSHSY and CDR2 is SAAADI. Here the CDR3 reads CASRPYSNSPLHF. For the CDR3, the DNA is TGCGCCAGCAGGCCCTATTCCAATTCACCCCTCCACTTT.

This clone has only one observation. The rearrangement uses TRBV12-3 or TRBV12-4 and TRBJ2-1; 7 bases align to TRBD1. This CDR3 is built from 13 residues. Trimming removed 6 bases from V and 5 bases from J; junction bases left unmatched: 4. The CDR3 sequence: CASSQGQNNEQFF. Written as DNA, the CDR3 is TGTGCCAGCAGCCAGGGACAGAACAATGAGCAGTTCTTC.

The chain uses TRBV6-1 and TRBJ2-1; TRBD2 matches at 12 bases. CDR3 length: 16 residues. The junction had 8 bases not matched to a gene; V was cut back by 2 bases and J by 9 bases. Germline V lookup: CDR1 MNHNS, CDR2 SASEGT. DNA of the CDR3: TGTGCCAGCAGTGAACCTAGCGGGAGGGCCATTAGTGAGCAGTTCTTC. It is translated as CASSEPSGRAISEQFF.

The chain links TRBV11-1 to TRBJ2-1, with TRBD2 as a possible D gene (6 bases). This CDR3 spans 15 amino acids. The ends were cut back, 3 bases at V and 5 bases at J, with 14 bases in the middle. Germline values: CDR1 SGHAT, CDR2 FQDESV (reference sequence). CDR3 region: CASSFQGLADNEQFF. As DNA, the CDR3 is TGTGCCAGCAGCTTCCAGGGACTGGCAGACAATGAGCAGTTCTTC.

For this clone: Since a much larger clone is just one base distant, this may be a read error. The chain has TRBV6-5 and TRBJ2-1; 8 bases match TRBD2. This CDR3 is built from 13 residues. CDR1 MNHEY and CDR2 SVGAGI come from the germline V gene. Unmatched junction bases numbered 4, after V lost 6 bases and J lost 6 bases. CDR3 DNA: TGTGCCAGCAGCGGACTAGCCGGCAATGAGCAGTTCTTC. It translates to CASSGLAGNEQFF.

This clone was recorded only once. J is TRBJ2-1 and V is TRBV9, with 7 positions matching TRBD2. The J segment lost 0 bases and the V segment lost 2 bases, leaving 8 bases of the junction unmatched. Per germline, CDR1 SGDLS and CDR2 YYNGEE. The CDR3 contains 17 residues. The CDR3 nucleotides are TGTGCCAGCAGCGTCCACCCCCAGCGGGACTCCTACAATGAGCAGTTCTTC. Encoded protein: CASSVHPQRDSYNEQFF.

The chain joins TRBV25-1 to TRBJ1-1, with unresolved D. Trimming pared 5 bases from V and 0 bases from J, leaving 10 bases between. The V gene's germline CDR1 is MGHDK and CDR2 SYGVNS. The CDR3 is made up of 14 amino acids. The chain's CDR3 is CASSLGSMNTEAFF. The DNA for the CDR3 is TGTGCCAGCAGTCTCGGATCGATGAACACTGAAGCTTTCTTT. The whole variable domain, remainder taken from reference TRBV25-1 and TRBJ1-1, is EADIYQTPRYLVIGTGKKITLECSQTMGHDKMYWYQQDPGMELHLIHYSYGVNSTEKGDLSSESTVSRIRTEHFPLTLESARPSHTSQYLCASSLGSMNTEAFFGQGTRLTVV.

This clone was seen once. The CDR3 protein is CASRRTGGNGGELFF. In nucleotides, the CDR3 is TGTGCCAGCAGGAGGACAGGGGGCAACGGCGGGGAGCTGTTTTTT. The rearrangement uses TRBV6-5 and TRBJ2-2, with 11 bases that match TRBD1. CDR3 length equals 15 residues. The germline CDR1 and CDR2 sequences are MNHEY and SVGAGI. The V and J ends lost 6 bases and 7 bases, in that order; junction bases with no gene match: 7.

The chain carries TRBV2 and TRBJ1-1; D gene ambiguous. Per germline, CDR1 SNHLY and CDR2 FYNNEI. The CDR3 length is 14 residues. Trimming pared 7 bases from V and 0 bases from J, leaving 12 bases between. CDR3 nucleotide sequence: TGTGCCAGCACCGAGGGATACATGAACACTGAAGCTTTCTTT. Translating it yields CASTEGYMNTEAFF.

J is TRBJ2-2 and V is TRBV7-3; D may be TRBD2 (6 bases). CDR3 length: 17 residues. V shed 5 bases and J shed 5 bases, with 21 bases lying between them. Germline-derived CDR1 and CDR2 are SGHTA and FQGTGA. DNA of the CDR3: TGTGCCAGCAGCCCCGGGACTTCTCAGAGCCATACCGGGGAGCTGTTTTTT. It yields the protein CASSPGTSQSHTGELFF.

This rearrangement joins TRBV20-1 to TRBJ1-2, with no clear D. The CDR3 totals 11 residues. V shed 3 bases and J shed 9 bases, with 11 bases lying between them. Germline loops: CDR1 DFQATT, CDR2 SNEGSKA (reference sequence). The CDR3 loop reads CSASSPPSYTF. The DNA of the CDR3 is TGCAGTGCTAGTTCCCCGCCAAGCTACACCTTC.

V and J are TRBV7-9 and TRBJ2-3; D perhaps matches TRBD2 (5 bases). Germline CDR1 and CDR2: SEHNR and FQNEAQ (reference sequence). This CDR3 is 12 amino acids long. The V gene lost 1 base and the J gene lost 6 bases, with 5 bases spanning the gap. CDR3 sequence reads: CASSLGRDTQYF. The CDR3 DNA follows: TGTGCCAGCAGCTTAGGGAGGGATACGCAGTATTTT.